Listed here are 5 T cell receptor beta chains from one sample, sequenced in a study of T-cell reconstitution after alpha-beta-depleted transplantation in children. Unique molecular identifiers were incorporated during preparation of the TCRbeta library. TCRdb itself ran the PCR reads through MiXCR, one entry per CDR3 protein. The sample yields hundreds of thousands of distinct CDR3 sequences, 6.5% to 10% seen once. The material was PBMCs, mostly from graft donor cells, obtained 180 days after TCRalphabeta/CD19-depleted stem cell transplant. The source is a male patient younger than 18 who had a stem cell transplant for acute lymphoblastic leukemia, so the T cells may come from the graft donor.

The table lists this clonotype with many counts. The CDR3: CASSYSGIIYTGELFF. The CDR3 DNA reads TGTGCCAGCAGTTACTCCGGCATCATCTACACCGGGGAGCTGTTTTTT. The V and J genes are TRBV6-2 or TRBV6-3 and TRBJ2-2; no firm D call. V was shortened by 0 bases and J by 3 bases, with 11 bases between the two germline ends. The germline gives CDR1 MNHEY, CDR2 SVGEGT. The CDR3 totals 16 residues.

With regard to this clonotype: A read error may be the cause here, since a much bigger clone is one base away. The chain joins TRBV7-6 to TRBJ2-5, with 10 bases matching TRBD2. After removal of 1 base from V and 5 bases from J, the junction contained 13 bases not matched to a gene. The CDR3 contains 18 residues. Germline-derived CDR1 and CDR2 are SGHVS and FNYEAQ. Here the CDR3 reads CASSLVTSLAGAPETQYF. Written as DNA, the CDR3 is TGTGCCAGCAGCTTAGTTACTTCTCTAGCGGGGGCGCCGGAGACCCAGTACTTC.

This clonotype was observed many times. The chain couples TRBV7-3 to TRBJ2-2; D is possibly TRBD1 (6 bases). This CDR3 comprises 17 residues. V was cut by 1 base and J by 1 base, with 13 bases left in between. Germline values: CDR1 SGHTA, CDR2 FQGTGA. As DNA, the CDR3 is TGTGCCAGCAGCTTAAGAAGGCCGGGACAGAACACCGGGGAGCTGTTTTTT. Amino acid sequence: CASSLRRPGQNTGELFF.

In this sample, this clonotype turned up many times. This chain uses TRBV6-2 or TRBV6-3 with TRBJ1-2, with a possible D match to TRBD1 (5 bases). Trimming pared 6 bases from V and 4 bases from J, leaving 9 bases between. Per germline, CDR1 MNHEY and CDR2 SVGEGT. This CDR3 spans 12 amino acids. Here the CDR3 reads CASSSGPYGYTF. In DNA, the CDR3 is TGTGCCAGCAGCTCGGGACCCTATGGCTACACCTTC.

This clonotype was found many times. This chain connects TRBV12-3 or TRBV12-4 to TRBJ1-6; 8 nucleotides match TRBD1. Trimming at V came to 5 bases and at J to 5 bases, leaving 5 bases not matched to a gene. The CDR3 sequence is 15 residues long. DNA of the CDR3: TGTGCCAGCAGTCCTCGACAGGGGAATAATTCACCCCTCCACTTT. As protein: CASSPRQGNNSPLHF.